The subject of this entry is one T cell receptor (beta chain). Its antigen is still unknown. The input lacks base qualities; no much larger clone sits a single base away. The library was built by means of the immunoSEQ multiplex PCR assay. TCRdb took this table from immuneACCESS and kept in-frame rearrangements with V and J called. Such tables lack part of the clones; where checked against another copy, unresolved V genes explain under half of the gap, and the rest is unexplained. The sample table holds 38,000 or so clones, of which approximately 94% were seen once. The ten top clones hold roughly 0.4% of the sample. This entry is derived from a study of T cell changes during pregnancy in multiple sclerosis (dated 2019 in TCRdb). Context from the whole study: The study looked at changes in the T cell repertoire across pregnancy in women with multiple sclerosis.

From a lookup of the germline V gene, CDR1 and CDR2 are SGHTA and FQGNSA. The CDR3 numbers 12 residues from cysteine through phenylalanine. Only CDR3 DNA is held: 36 bases, read in frame from base 1. Trimming at the junction amounts to 5 bases on V and 14 bases on J, and the germline ends lie 16 bases apart. The chain links TRBV7-2 with TRBJ2-1; matching of 6 bases hints at TRBD2 as the D gene. The clonotype comes from a female donor with multiple sclerosis, enrolled in a pregnancy study. Sequences were derived from CD4+ T cells from peripheral blood mononuclear cells, sampled in the second trimester of pregnancy. This receptor has the CDR3 CASSLGVGGKFF. DNA sequence: TGTGCCAGCAGCCTAGGAGTGGGGGGAAAGTTCTTC.